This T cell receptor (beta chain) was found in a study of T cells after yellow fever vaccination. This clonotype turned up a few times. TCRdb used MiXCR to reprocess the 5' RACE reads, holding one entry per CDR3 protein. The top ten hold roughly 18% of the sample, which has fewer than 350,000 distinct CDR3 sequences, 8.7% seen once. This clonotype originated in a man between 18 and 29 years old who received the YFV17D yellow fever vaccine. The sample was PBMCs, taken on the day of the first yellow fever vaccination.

For the CDR3, the DNA is TGTGCCAGCAGCCTTGGGTATCTGGAGGGGATCGAGTACAATGAGCAGTTCTTC. This encodes CASSLGYLEGIEYNEQFF. V gene TRBV5-5 combines with J gene TRBJ2-1, with D perhaps matching TRBD2 (6 bases). The ends were cut back, 4 bases at V and 4 bases at J, with 24 bases in the middle. The CDR3 has 18 amino acids. Germline CDR1 reads SGHKS; CDR2 reads YYEKEE (reference sequence). The full variable domain, its missing parts supplied by reference TRBV5-5 and TRBJ2-1, is DAGVTQSPTHLIKTRGQQVTLRCSPISGHKSVSWYQQVLGQGPQFIFQYYEKEERGRGNFPDRFSARQFPNYSSELNVNALLLGDSALYLCASSLGYLEGIEYNEQFFGPGTRLTVL.